The entry that follows covers one T cell receptor (beta chain) sequence. Its cognate antigen is unknown. V shed 0 bases and J shed 17 bases, with 17 bases lying between them. This CDR3 comprises 14 residues. Per the germline V gene, CDR1 is MNHEY and CDR2 is SMNVEV (reference sequence). The sample comes from a study of T cells in localized non-small cell lung cancer. Study observations and caveats: Compared with tumor, uninvolved adjacent lung displayed greater T cell clonality, ranking highest overall. Because sequencing included only one region (of the tumor), heterogeneity remains possible. Paired adjacent lung recovered a median approximately 57 of the top 100 tumor clones.

The table came from immunoSEQ multiplex PCR; TCRdb's copy has only in-frame clones and leaves some out. The sample lists more than 30,000 clones, roughly 88% seen once, with under 5.5% in the top ten. Specimen: peripheral blood mononuclear cells, collected before any cancer treatment. The chain couples TRBV27 to TRBJ1-6; D possibly corresponds to TRBD1 (6 bases). This sequence was found in a woman aged 35-75 years with stage III lung adenocarcinoma. The CDR3 protein is CASSLSLSQGLFHF. The CDR3 region has the DNA TGTGCCAGCAGTTTATCCTTGTCACAGGGTTTATTCCACTTT.